One sample yielded the 25 T cell receptor beta chains listed below, sequenced in a study of shared clonotypes between healthy human individuals (dated by TCRdb to the early 2020s). The library was built by means of the immunoSEQ multiplex PCR assay. Entries here come from immuneACCESS through TCRdb and include only in-frame sequences with V and J called. Some clones fail to appear in such tables; in the studies checked, an unresolved V gene covers under half of the shortfall, and the cause of the remainder is unknown. A total of approximately 1,000,000 clones appear in this sample, around 77% of them only once. The ten largest clonotypes hold approximately 0.9% of the sample. Sample: memory CD4+ T cells from PBMCs. The cell subset or site label for this specimen denotes: CD45RA-negative fraction. These receptors were obtained from a young man in good health. Some clones in this sample may be carry-over from other donors' samples.

The chain uses TRBV28 and TRBJ1-5, with D unresolved. The V end was cut by 4 bases, the J end by 3 bases, with 22 bases between. CDR1 MDHEN and CDR2 SYDVKM come from the germline V gene. This CDR3 spans 18 amino acids. CDR3 in amino acids: CASSSPHEPARNNQPQHF. The CDR3 nucleotides read TGTGCCAGCAGTTCACCGCATGAGCCCGCCAGAAACAATCAGCCCCAGCATTTT.

The J gene is TRBJ2-5, the V gene TRBV5-1; 8 bases align to TRBD2. Germline CDR1 reads SGHRS; CDR2 reads YFSETQ. The V and J ends lost 4 bases and 4 bases, in that order; junction bases with no gene match: 6. This CDR3 is built from 14 residues. CDR3 protein: CASSPFLAGETQYF. The DNA for the CDR3 is TGCGCCAGCAGCCCCTTCCTAGCGGGAGAGACCCAGTACTTC.

CDR3: CASSLRHRAYEKLFF. CDR3 nucleotides: TGTGCCAGCAGCTTAAGGCACAGGGCTTACGAAAAACTGTTTTTT. V is TRBV7-2 and J is TRBJ1-4; a weak D match, TRBD1 (6 bases). V was shortened by 2 bases and J by 8 bases, with 15 bases between the two germline ends. Germline assignment: CDR1 SGHTA and CDR2 FQGNSA. The CDR3 contains 15 residues.

The chain links TRBV4-2 to TRBJ2-7; TRBD2 agrees at 7 bases. From germline, CDR1 is LGHNA and CDR2 YNFKEQ. V lost 3 bases, J lost 5 bases, and 13 bases stayed unmatched. The CDR3 is made up of 16 amino acids. CDR3: CASSQRAAGVTNEQYF. The CDR3 DNA sequence: TGTGCCAGCAGCCAGCGGGCGGCGGGAGTGACGAACGAGCAGTACTTC.

V is TRBV7-2 and J is TRBJ2-5; 8 bases are shared with TRBD1. Germline V gene data show CDR1 as SGHTA and CDR2 as FQGNSA. Trimming removed 3 bases from V and 5 bases from J; junction bases left unmatched: 8. The CDR3 is 15 residues long. This CDR3 is CASSLFQGAGETQYF. Written as DNA, the CDR3 is TGTGCCAGCAGCTTGTTCCAGGGGGCTGGTGAGACCCAGTACTTC.

This clone was seen repeatedly, ten times or more. V gene TRBV30 combines with J gene TRBJ2-3; 11 bases fit TRBD2. The CDR3 covers 16 residues. CDR1 and CDR2 (germline): GTSNPN, SVGIG (reference sequence). With 3 bases clipped from V and 2 bases from J, the junction kept 7 bases outside the gene matches. CDR3 in amino acids: CAWSLFSGRVTDTQYF. CDR3 bases: TGTGCCTGGAGCCTATTTAGCGGGAGGGTCACAGATACGCAGTATTTT.

This sequence joins TRBV7-6 and TRBJ2-3; D remains ambiguous. The V and J ends lost 9 bases and 2 bases respectively, with 12 bases between them. CDR3 length equals 13 residues. Germline-derived CDR1 and CDR2 are SGHVS and FNYEAQ. The CDR3 is CASRLGTTDTQYF. In nucleotides, the CDR3 is TGTGCCAGTCGACTGGGAACCACAGATACGCAGTATTTT. Based on the CDR3 plus reference TRBV7-6 and TRBJ2-3, the full variable domain is GAGVSQSPRYKVTKRGQDVALRCDPISGHVSLYWYRQALGQGPEFLTYFNYEAQQDKSGLPNDRFSAERPEGSISTLTIQRTEQRDSAMYRCASRLGTTDTQYFGPGTRLTVL.

The V gene is TRBV7-2, the J gene TRBJ2-1; D call uncertain. CDR3 length: 13 amino acids. V was clipped by 1 base and J by 10 bases, with 11 bases between them. Germline V gives CDR1 SGHTA, CDR2 FQGNSA. The CDR3 nucleotides read TGTGCCAGCAGCTTAGATGGCCAAGGGGAGCAGTTCTTC. Protein product: CASSLDGQGEQFF.

The genes are TRBV6-5 and TRBJ1-1, with unresolved D. V dropped 6 bases and J dropped 4 bases, with 18 bases sitting between them. This CDR3 comprises 15 residues. Per the germline V gene, CDR1 is MNHEY and CDR2 is SVGAGI. Here the CDR3 DNA reads TGTGCCAGCAGAATTAATGTCGGGGTGGGCACTGAAGCTTTCTTT. Translating gives CASRINVGVGTEAFF.

The chain has TRBV6-6 and TRBJ2-7, with 7 bases that match TRBD1. This CDR3 comprises 14 residues. J lost 2 bases, V lost 2 bases, and 3 bases had no gene match. Germline loops: CDR1 MNHNY, CDR2 SVGAGI (reference sequence). The CDR3 DNA follows: TGTGCCAGCAGTTACGGGACAGCCCCCTACGAGCAGTACTTC. This sequence encodes CASSYGTAPYEQYF.

Points on this clone: One base away lies a much larger clone, so this may be a sequencing read error. The J gene is TRBJ2-1, the V gene TRBV30; D may be TRBD1 (6 bases). Germline assignment: CDR1 GTSNPN and CDR2 SVGIG (reference sequence). The CDR3 has 12 amino acids. For the CDR3, the DNA is TGTGCCTGGAGTCAGGGGCCCAATGGGCAGTTCTTC. It codes for CAWSQGPNGQFF. The full variable domain, completed using reference TRBV30 and TRBJ2-1, is SQTIHQWPATLVQPVGSPLSLECTVEGTSNPNLYWYRQAAGRGLQLLFYSVGIGQISSEVPQNLSASRPQDRQFILSSKKLLLSDSGFYLCAWSQGPNGQFFGPGTRLTVL.

This clone showed up just a few times. The chain couples TRBV6-5 to TRBJ1-3; D unresolved. V gave up 0 bases and J gave up 4 bases, with 13 bases separating them. The CDR3 is made up of 16 amino acids. In germline, CDR1 is MNHEY, CDR2 SVGAGI. Written as DNA, the CDR3 is TGTGCCAGCAGTTACTCAAGGAACCCAAGGGGAAACACCATATATTTT. It codes for CASSYSRNPRGNTIYF.

The V gene is TRBV7-9, the J gene TRBJ2-7, with 8 bases aligning to TRBD1. Germline V gene sequence: CDR1 SEHNR, CDR2 FQNEAQ (reference sequence). Unmatched junction bases numbered 7, after V lost 4 bases and J lost 5 bases. This CDR3 is 14 amino acids long. CDR3 amino acids: CASSWARRGHEQYF. CDR3 bases: TGTGCCAGCAGCTGGGCCCGCAGGGGGCACGAGCAGTACTTC. Variable domain in full (rest from reference TRBV7-9 and TRBJ2-7): DTGVSQNPRHKITKRGQNVTFRCDPISEHNRLYWYRQTLGQGPEFLTYFQNEAQLEKSRLLSDRFSAERPKGSFSTLEIQRTEQGDSAMYLCASSWARRGHEQYFGPGTRLTVT.

The chain links TRBV7-3 to TRBJ2-2, with TRBD1 identical over 7 bases. Germline V gives CDR1 SGHTA, CDR2 FQGTGA. After removal of 1 base from V and 4 bases from J, the junction contained 3 bases not matched to a gene. The CDR3 length is 15 residues. CDR3 coding DNA: TGTGCCAGCAGCTTAAACAGGGGCGGCACCGGGGAGCTGTTTTTT. It specifies CASSLNRGGTGELFF.

The chain has TRBV7-2 and TRBJ2-3, with 11 positions matching TRBD2. This CDR3 has 16 residues. Germline CDR1 is SGHTA and CDR2 is FQGNSA. The V gene end was trimmed by 5 bases and the J gene end by 3 bases; junction bases not matched to a gene: 7. CDR3 sequence (DNA): TGTGCCAGCAGCAACCTTAGCGGGAGGGTGACAGATACGCAGTATTTT. It yields the protein CASSNLSGRVTDTQYF.

Note on this clone: A read error may account for a junction end that differs from germline. The chain uses TRBV5-4 and TRBJ2-7; TRBD1 or TRBD2 may be the D gene (6 bases each). Germline lookup yields CDR1 SGHNT and CDR2 YYREEE (reference sequence). The CDR3 loop spans 12 amino acids. The DNA for the CDR3 is TGTGCCAGCAGCTTGGGAAGGGGGGAGCCGTACTTC. Translation gives CASSLGRGEPYF.

V is TRBV6-6 and J is TRBJ2-3; D remains unclear. V lost 2 bases and J lost 1, with 10 bases in between. Germline V gene data show CDR1 as MNHNY and CDR2 as SVGAGI (reference sequence). The CDR3 covers 15 residues. DNA of the CDR3: TGTGCCAGCAGTTACGTGGAGCCCGGCACAGATACGCAGTATTTT. Its translation is CASSYVEPGTDTQYF.

V gene TRBV4-1 combines with J gene TRBJ2-5; D could derive from TRBD1 or TRBD2 (5 bases each). Between the trimmed V and J ends, which lost 4 bases and 7 bases, there was a span of 19 bases. The CDR3 has 15 residues. CDR1 and CDR2 from the germline V gene are MGHRA and YSYEKL. This chain's CDR3 is CASSLLDGADGTQYF. The DNA for the CDR3 is TGCGCCAGCAGCCTCCTGGACGGGGCGGATGGGACCCAGTACTTC.

Only a few counts were recorded for this clone. The chain couples TRBV10-3 to TRBJ1-1, with D possibly being TRBD1 (5 bases). Trimming pared 1 base from V and 10 bases from J, leaving 10 bases between. CDR3 length equals 12 residues. CDR1 is ENHRY, CDR2 SYGVKD, per germline. CDR3 protein: CAISEWGRGAFF. The CDR3 DNA is TGTGCCATCAGTGAGTGGGGAAGGGGAGCTTTCTTT.

V gene TRBV7-9 combines with J gene TRBJ1-2, with 9 bases lining up with TRBD1. With V trimmed by 4 bases and J by 8 bases, 14 bases remained unmatched. The CDR3 runs 16 residues. Germline lookup yields CDR1 SEHNR and CDR2 FQNEAQ (reference sequence). In DNA, the CDR3 is TGTGCCAGCAGCTCGGGCGGCATGACAGGGGGAGAAGGCTACACCTTC. As protein: CASSSGGMTGGEGYTF.

The chain carries TRBV7-9 and TRBJ1-3, with D tentatively TRBD1 (5 bases). There are 17 residues in the CDR3. Trimming shortened V by 3 bases and J by 0 bases, and 15 bases separated the two germline ends. Germline assignment: CDR1 SEHNR and CDR2 FQNEAQ (reference sequence). The CDR3 DNA sequence: TGTGCCAGCAGCTTCGAGATTGGGGGGTTCTCTGGAAACACCATATATTTT. Its protein product is CASSFEIGGFSGNTIYF.

On this clone: This sample includes further DNA sequences coding for the same CDR3. V gene TRBV28 combines with J gene TRBJ2-7; 10 nucleotides agree with TRBD1. The CDR3 covers 16 residues. Trimming at V came to 6 bases and at J to 3 bases, leaving 11 bases not matched to a gene. Germline V gene sequence: CDR1 MDHEN, CDR2 SYDVKM. The CDR3 loop reads CASSLLPGQGSYEQYF. In DNA, the CDR3 is TGTGCCAGCAGCCTCTTACCGGGACAGGGGAGCTACGAGCAGTACTTC.

A few counts support this clone. The rearrangement joins TRBV19 to TRBJ2-3, with a tentative D call TRBD2 (6 bases). Germline-derived CDR1 and CDR2 are LNHDA and SQIVND (reference sequence). The V gene lost 7 bases and the J gene lost 6 bases, with 17 bases spanning the gap. This CDR3 region has 14 residues. CDR3 DNA sequence: TGTGCCAGTAATAATGGGGCGGGGCGTGATACGCAGTATTTT. Its protein is CASNNGAGRDTQYF. Together with reference TRBV19 and TRBJ2-3, the CDR3 gives the full variable domain: DGGITQSPKYLFRKEGQNVTLSCEQNLNHDAMYWYRQDPGQGLRLIYYSQIVNDFQKGDIAEGYSVSREKKESFPLTVTSAQKNPTAFYLCASNNGAGRDTQYFGPGTRLTVL.

The rearrangement links TRBV5-1 to TRBJ2-3; D gene unclear. The CDR3 is made up of 14 amino acids. Germline V gene lookup returns CDR1 SGHRS and CDR2 YFSETQ. V gave up 2 bases and J gave up 3 bases, with 10 bases separating them. CDR3 nucleotide sequence: TGCGCCAGCAGCTTTAGGTCCTCTACAGATACGCAGTATTTT. It codes for CASSFRSSTDTQYF. Using reference TRBV5-1 and TRBJ2-3 for the parts outside the CDR3, the full variable domain is KAGVTQTPRYLIKTRGQQVTLSCSPISGHRSVSWYQQTPGQGLQFLFEYFSETQRNKGNFPGRFSGRQFSNSRSEMNVSTLELGDSALYLCASSFRSSTDTQYFGPGTRLTVL.

The chain couples TRBV11-2 to TRBJ1-2; TRBD1 aligns across 7 bases. Germline-derived CDR1 and CDR2 are SGHAT and FQNNGV. With V trimmed by 1 base and J by 0 bases, 11 bases remained unmatched. The CDR3 sequence is 18 residues long. The DNA for the CDR3 is TGTGCCAGCAGCTTAGTCGGGGGGACAGCTACGACTAACTATGGCTACACCTTC. This encodes CASSLVGGTATTNYGYTF.